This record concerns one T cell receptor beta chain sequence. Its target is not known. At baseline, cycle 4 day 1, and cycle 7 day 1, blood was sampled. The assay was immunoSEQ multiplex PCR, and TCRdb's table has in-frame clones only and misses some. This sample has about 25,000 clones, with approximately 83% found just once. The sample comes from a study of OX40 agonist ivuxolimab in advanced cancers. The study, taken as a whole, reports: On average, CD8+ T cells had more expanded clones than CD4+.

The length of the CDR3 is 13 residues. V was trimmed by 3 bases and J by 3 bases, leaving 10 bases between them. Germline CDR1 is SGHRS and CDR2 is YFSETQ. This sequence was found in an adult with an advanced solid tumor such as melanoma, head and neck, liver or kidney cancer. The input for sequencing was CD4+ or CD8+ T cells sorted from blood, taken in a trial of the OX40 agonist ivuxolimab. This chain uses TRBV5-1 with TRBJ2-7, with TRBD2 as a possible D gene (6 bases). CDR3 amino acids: CASSSDGGYEQYF. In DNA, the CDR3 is TGCGCCAGCAGCTCCGACGGGGGCTACGAGCAGTACTTC.